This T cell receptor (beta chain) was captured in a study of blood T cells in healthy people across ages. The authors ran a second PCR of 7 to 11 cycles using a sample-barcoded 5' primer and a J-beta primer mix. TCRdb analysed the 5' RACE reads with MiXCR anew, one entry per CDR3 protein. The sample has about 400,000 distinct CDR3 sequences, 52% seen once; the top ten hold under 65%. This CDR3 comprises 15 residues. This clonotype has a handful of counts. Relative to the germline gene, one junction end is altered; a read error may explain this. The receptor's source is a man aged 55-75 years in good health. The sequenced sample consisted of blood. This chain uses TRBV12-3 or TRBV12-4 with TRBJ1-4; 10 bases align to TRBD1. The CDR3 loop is CTSRRQGAGSEKLFF. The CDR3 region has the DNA TGTACCAGCAGGAGACAGGGGGCAGGGAGTGAAAAACTGTTTTTT.